The 30 T cell receptor beta chains below all came from one sample that was sequenced in a study of PD-1 blockade in mismatch repair-deficient tumors (dated by TCRdb to about 2017). The method behind the library was the immunoSEQ multiplex PCR assay. TCRdb holds this immuneACCESS table with in-frame rearrangements only. Some clones are missing; in checked studies, unresolved V genes explain under half, and the rest has no known cause. The sample data list about 110,000 clones, and 60% to 85% of these were observed just once. The ten largest make up about 5.1% of the sample. Sequences were derived from peripheral blood, sampled around 60 weeks after starting pembrolizumab. These receptors were obtained from an adult with mismatch repair-deficient cancer.

The chain combines TRBV27 with TRBJ1-1; 7 bases are a match to TRBD1. V was clipped by 7 bases and J by 5 bases; unmatched bases: 10. Germline-derived CDR1 and CDR2 are MNHEY and SMNVEV (reference sequence). The CDR3 is made up of 14 amino acids. The CDR3 DNA is TGTGCCAGCAAAAGGGGGCAGGGGTGGACTGAAGCTTTCTTT. Translation: CASKRGQGWTEAFF.

The rearrangement uses TRBV28 and TRBJ1-4; a weak D match, TRBD1 (6 bases). V lost 4 bases to trimming and J lost 6 bases, with 12 bases between them. The germline V gene has CDR1 MDHEN and CDR2 SYDVKM. The CDR3 is 14 residues long. The CDR3, as DNA: TGTGCCAGCAGTTCCCCCGGGGGGCATGAAAAACTGTTTTTT. Amino acids: CASSSPGGHEKLFF.

The gene calls are TRBV9 and TRBJ1-4; weak D call: TRBD1 (6 bases). The CDR3 sequence is 16 residues long. CDR1 is SGDLS and CDR2 is YYNGEE in the germline V gene. Trimming removed 0 bases at V and 8 bases at J, with 17 bases between. CDR3 loop: CASSVESSGVGEKLFF. The CDR3 bases are TGTGCCAGCAGCGTAGAGTCGTCAGGGGTAGGCGAAAAACTGTTTTTT.

The chain links TRBV5-4 to TRBJ1-4; the D gene is possibly TRBD1 (6 bases). Deletions cut 0 bases from V and 0 bases from J, with 15 bases between. CDR1 and CDR2 (germline): SGHNT, YYREEE (reference sequence). The length of the CDR3 is 18 residues. CDR3: CASSLGGQRATTNEKLFF. As DNA, the CDR3 is TGTGCCAGCAGCTTGGGTGGACAGAGAGCGACAACTAATGAAAAACTGTTTTTT. Looking up the rest from reference TRBV5-4 and TRBJ1-4 gives the full variable domain: ETGVTQSPTHLIKTRGQQVTLRCSSQSGHNTVSWYQQALGQGPQFIFQYYREEENGRGNFPPRFSGLQFPNYSSELNVNALELDDSALYLCASSLGGQRATTNEKLFFGSGTQLSVL.

By share, this clone ranks as medium-sized. V is TRBV19 and J is TRBJ1-2, with 8 bases identical to TRBD1. The CDR3 contains 16 residues. From germline, CDR1 is LNHDA and CDR2 SQIVND (reference sequence). The J segment lost 7 bases and the V segment lost 0 bases, leaving 10 bases of the junction unmatched. The CDR3 DNA follows: TGTGCCAGTAGTATAGATTGGACAGGGTATTTGAGTGGCTACACCTTC. Translated: CASSIDWTGYLSGYTF. Full variable domain (rest looked up from reference TRBV19 and TRBJ1-2): DGGITQSPKYLFRKEGQNVTLSCEQNLNHDAMYWYRQDPGQGLRLIYYSQIVNDFQKGDIAEGYSVSREKKESFPLTVTSAQKNPTAFYLCASSIDWTGYLSGYTFGSGTRLTVV.

This clone has more than one count but fewer than ten. The chain links TRBV7-9 to TRBJ1-2, with D uncertain. There are 13 residues in the CDR3. With 0 bases removed from V and 6 bases from J, the gap between germline ends came to 8 bases. Per germline, CDR1 SEHNR and CDR2 FQNEAQ (reference sequence). This CDR3 is CASSLAVPDGYTF. The CDR3 DNA is TGTGCCAGCAGCTTAGCGGTGCCCGATGGCTACACCTTC.

The CDR3 region is CASSPKDGTRAYNEQFF. The CDR3 coding sequence is TGTGCCAGCAGCCCAAAGGACGGGACTAGGGCGTACAATGAGCAGTTCTTC. This chain links TRBV11-3 with TRBJ2-1, with 8 positions matching TRBD2. V lost 5 bases and J lost 4; bases outside the gene matches: 13. This CDR3 contains 17 residues. Per germline, CDR1 SGHNT and CDR2 YENEEA.

The chain couples TRBV7-9 to TRBJ1-4; 9 bases match TRBD1. The V and J ends lost 3 bases and 4 bases, in that order; junction bases with no gene match: 6. The CDR3 extends over 16 amino acids. Germline V CDR1 and CDR2: SEHNR, FQNEAQ (reference sequence). DNA of the CDR3: TGTGCCAGCAGCTTGTTTTTGGGACAGGGTAATGAAAAACTGTTTTTT. This gives the protein CASSLFLGQGNEKLFF. Based on the CDR3 plus reference TRBV7-9 and TRBJ1-4, the full variable domain is DTGVSQNPRHKITKRGQNVTFRCDPISEHNRLYWYRQTLGQGPEFLTYFQNEAQLEKSRLLSDRFSAERPKGSFSTLEIQRTEQGDSAMYLCASSLFLGQGNEKLFFGSGTQLSVL.

J is TRBJ1-1 and V is TRBV6-5; tentative D call: TRBD1 (6 bases). Trimming cost V 4 bases and J 3 bases, with 12 bases left between them. Germline V gene lookup returns CDR1 MNHEY and CDR2 SVGAGI. This CDR3 region has 14 residues. CDR3 sequence: CASSFNTGYTEAFF. CDR3 sequence (DNA): TGTGCCAGCAGTTTCAACACAGGGTACACTGAAGCTTTCTTT.

The J gene is TRBJ2-7, the V gene TRBV7-3; no firm D call. This CDR3 has 14 residues. V dropped 2 bases and J dropped 3 bases, with 11 bases sitting between them. Germline V lookup: CDR1 SGHTA, CDR2 FQGTGA. CDR3: CASSLDGPSYEQYF. CDR3 sequence (DNA): TGTGCCAGCAGCTTAGACGGTCCTAGCTACGAGCAGTACTTC.

The gene calls are TRBV7-6 and TRBJ1-3; D call uncertain. Looked up from germline, CDR1 is SGHVS and CDR2 is FNYEAQ. CDR3 size: 12 residues. Trimming left V 8 bases short and J 0 bases short, with 5 bases between. CDR3 sequence: CASGSSGNTIYF. In DNA, the CDR3 is TGTGCCAGCGGGAGCTCTGGAAACACCATATATTTT.

This rearrangement joins TRBV9 to TRBJ1-2; TRBD1 aligns across 7 bases. Germline CDR1 is SGDLS and CDR2 is YYNGEE. The V segment lost 3 bases and the J segment 0 bases; nucleotides outside the gene matches: 5. CDR3 length: 15 residues. The CDR3 DNA is TGTGCCAGCAGCGACTGGGACAGTTCTAACTATGGCTACACCTTC. It specifies CASSDWDSSNYGYTF.

This clone was picked up a small number of times. V is TRBV11-3 and J is TRBJ2-7, with TRBD2 matching 14 bases. This CDR3 has 17 amino acids. Germline CDR1 is SGHNT and CDR2 is YENEEA. J gave up 0 bases and V 3 bases, and 4 bases lay outside the gene matches. The CDR3 reads CASSLGLAGVGSYEQYF. The CDR3, as DNA: TGTGCCAGCAGCTTGGGACTAGCGGGAGTGGGCTCCTACGAGCAGTACTTC.

In DNA, the CDR3 is TGTGCCAGCAGCGCTGGACAGGCCCGGACCACGCAGTATTTT. This codes for CASSAGQARTTQYF. The chain is built from TRBV9 and TRBJ2-3, with 7 bases fitting TRBD1. Germline V gives CDR1 SGDLS, CDR2 YYNGEE. Trimming took 3 bases from V and 9 from J; bases not matched to a gene: 10. CDR3 length equals 14 residues.

The rearrangement links TRBV7-9 to TRBJ1-4; the D is unclear. Germline-derived CDR1 and CDR2 are SEHNR and FQNEAQ (reference sequence). The CDR3 consists of 15 residues. Between the trimmed V and J ends, which lost 6 bases and 0 bases, there was a span of 11 bases. The CDR3 is CASRPGDATNEKLFF. The CDR3 DNA sequence: TGTGCCAGCAGACCAGGAGATGCAACTAATGAAAAACTGTTTTTT.

The chain uses TRBV13 and TRBJ2-2, with D possibly TRBD2 on 5 matching bases. Deletions cut 6 bases from V and 0 bases from J, with 11 bases between. CDR1 and CDR2 from the germline V gene are PRHDT and FYEKMQ (reference sequence). The CDR3 length is 15 residues. CDR3 loop: CASSNSAANTGELFF. The DNA of the CDR3 is TGTGCCAGCAGTAATTCAGCGGCGAACACCGGGGAGCTGTTTTTT.

This rearrangement joins TRBV19 to TRBJ1-2, with 9 bases that match TRBD1. The CDR3 loop spans 16 amino acids. The germline CDR1 and CDR2 sequences are LNHDA and SQIVND (reference sequence). With 5 bases clipped from V and 8 bases from J, the junction kept 15 bases outside the gene matches. The CDR3 spells CASSLRQGVTVYGYTF. The DNA of the CDR3 is TGTGCCAGTAGTCTACGACAGGGGGTAACAGTCTACGGCTACACCTTC.

V usage is TRBV7-2 and J usage is TRBJ1-3, with 8 bases that match TRBD1. V lost 1 base to trimming and J lost 0 bases; unmatched junction nucleotides: 2. Germline V gene sequence: CDR1 SGHTA, CDR2 FQGNSA. The CDR3 totals 16 residues. The CDR3 DNA reads TGTGCCAGCAGCTTAGTCACAGGGGGCTCTGGAAACACCATATATTTT. Amino acids: CASSLVTGGSGNTIYF. Variable domain in full (rest from reference TRBV7-2 and TRBJ1-3): GAGVSQSPSNKVTEKGKDVELRCDPISGHTALYWYRQSLGQGLEFLIYFQGNSAPDKSGLPSDRFSAERTGGSVSTLTIQRTQQEDSAVYLCASSLVTGGSGNTIYFGEGSWLTVV.

This clone was recorded once. CDR3 nucleotide sequence: TGTGCCAGCAGCGTAGGCGGGAGTTGGTACGAGCAGTACTTC. It is translated as CASSVGGSWYEQYF. The J gene is TRBJ2-7, the V gene TRBV9; 7 nucleotides match TRBD2. The CDR3 has 14 amino acids. V dropped 0 bases and J dropped 4; count of bases not matched to a gene: 4. Germline CDR1 and CDR2: SGDLS and YYNGEE.

There are a few counts of this clone. The genes are TRBV5-6 and TRBJ1-4, with TRBD1 identical over 7 bases. Per the germline V gene, CDR1 is SGHDT and CDR2 is YYEEEE. The CDR3 is 15 amino acids. V lost 3 bases to trimming and J lost 7 bases; unmatched junction nucleotides: 9. The CDR3 here is CASSSPVRTGEKLFF. The CDR3 DNA sequence: TGTGCCAGCAGCTCCCCGGTCCGGACAGGTGAAAAACTGTTTTTT.

The V gene is TRBV7-9, the J gene TRBJ1-2; D is perhaps TRBD1 (5 bases). This CDR3 is 13 amino acids long. V lost 3 bases to trimming and J lost 7 bases, with 12 bases between them. CDR1 SEHNR and CDR2 FQNEAQ come from the germline V gene (reference sequence). The CDR3 region is CASSLGLGGGYTF. The CDR3 DNA reads as TGTGCCAGCAGCTTGGGGCTGGGTGGTGGCTACACCTTC.

V and J are TRBV4-1 and TRBJ2-7, with a weak D call TRBD2 (6 bases). The V gene lost 0 bases and the J gene lost 7 bases, with 22 bases spanning the gap. The CDR3 sequence is 17 residues long. Germline V lookup: CDR1 MGHRA, CDR2 YSYEKL. CDR3 sequence: CASSQDSVAVGRLEQYF. The CDR3 DNA sequence: TGCGCCAGCAGCCAAGATTCGGTAGCGGTTGGCCGACTGGAGCAGTACTTC.

J is TRBJ2-3 and V is TRBV7-9; possibly TRBD2 for D (5 bases). The V end was cut by 7 bases, the J end by 2 bases, with 13 bases between. This CDR3 region has 14 residues. In germline, CDR1 is SEHNR, CDR2 FQNEAQ (reference sequence). CDR3 DNA: TGTGCCAGCACAAGTACGGGAAACACAGATACGCAGTATTTT. Amino acid sequence: CASTSTGNTDTQYF.

This clone appeared once. The rearrangement joins TRBV9 to TRBJ2-1, with D uncertain. V lost 2 bases and J 7 bases, leaving 13 bases between the germline ends. The CDR3 length is 14 residues. The germline V gene encodes CDR1 SGDLS and CDR2 YYNGEE. DNA for the CDR3: TGTGCCAGCAGCGTCGGGCGGTTTACTAATGAGCAGTTCTTC. Amino acids: CASSVGRFTNEQFF. Using reference TRBV9 and TRBJ2-1 for the parts outside the CDR3, the full variable domain is DSGVTQTPKHLITATGQRVTLRCSPRSGDLSVYWYQQSLDQGLQFLIQYYNGEERAKGNILERFSAQQFPDLHSELNLSSLELGDSALYFCASSVGRFTNEQFFGPGTRLTVL.

The V and J genes are TRBV11-3 and TRBJ2-3; no firm D call. CDR1 is SGHNT and CDR2 is YENEEA in the germline V gene. The CDR3 runs to 12 residues. Trimming stripped 3 bases from V and 4 bases from J, with 5 bases between. CDR3 coding DNA: TGTGCCAGCAGCTTCCGGGCAGATACGCAGTATTTT. Translation: CASSFRADTQYF.

The table lists this clone with a count of one. The gene calls are TRBV5-1 and TRBJ1-4; 10 bases are a match to TRBD1. The CDR3 is 15 residues long. V shed 4 bases, J shed 6 bases, and the junction held 6 bases outside the gene matches. CDR1 SGHRS and CDR2 YFSETQ come from the germline V gene. For the CDR3, the DNA is TGCGCCAGCAGCAACCGGGACAGGGGAGATGAAAAACTGTTTTTT. It yields the protein CASSNRDRGDEKLFF. The full variable domain, in which reference TRBV5-1 and TRBJ1-4 provide the parts outside the CDR3, is KAGVTQTPRYLIKTRGQQVTLSCSPISGHRSVSWYQQTPGQGLQFLFEYFSETQRNKGNFPGRFSGRQFSNSRSEMNVSTLELGDSALYLCASSNRDRGDEKLFFGSGTQLSVL.

The chain links TRBV7-8 to TRBJ1-1; no firm D call. CDR1 and CDR2 from the germline V gene are SGHVS and FQNEAQ. This CDR3 is built from 13 residues. Trimming left V 8 bases short and J 3 bases short, with 13 bases between. The CDR3: CASSRRKDTEAFF. The CDR3 DNA reads TGTGCCAGCTCCCGCCGAAAGGACACTGAAGCTTTCTTT.

Here the CDR3 reads CASSLFGQGNTGELFF. The CDR3 DNA sequence: TGTGCCAGCAGTTTATTCGGGCAGGGAAACACCGGGGAGCTGTTTTTT. V and J are TRBV27 and TRBJ2-2; D perhaps matches TRBD1 (5 bases). The CDR3 totals 16 residues. CDR1 and CDR2 from the germline V gene are MNHEY and SMNVEV (reference sequence). V lost 1 base and J lost 2, with 11 bases in between.

This clone showed up many times. CDR3 in amino acids: CASRGTVDGAFF. CDR3 DNA sequence: TGTGCCAGCAGGGGGACAGTTGATGGAGCTTTCTTT. The V call is TRBV2, the J call TRBJ1-1; 7 nucleotides align to TRBD1. V was pared by 6 bases and J by 10 bases, with 8 bases of the junction left unmatched. Germline CDR1 reads SNHLY; CDR2 reads FYNNEI. The length of the CDR3 is 12 residues.

The chain uses TRBV6-4 and TRBJ2-7; perhaps TRBD2 as D (5 bases). The CDR3 loop spans 16 amino acids. Trimming took 7 bases from V and 4 from J, leaving 23 bases between them. Germline V gene sequence: CDR1 MRHNA, CDR2 SNTAGT. CDR3 sequence: CASMLSFETSGYEQYF. The CDR3 DNA reads as TGTGCCAGCATGCTATCTTTCGAAACGTCGGGGTACGAGCAGTACTTC.